Each of the 18 T cell receptor beta chains below was sequenced from the same sample in a study of shared clonotypes between healthy human individuals (dated by TCRdb to the early 2020s). The library was generated by the immunoSEQ multiplex PCR assay. TCRdb retrieved this table from immuneACCESS and kept in-frame rearrangements only. Not all clones are present; in checked studies, unresolved V genes account for under half, and no reason is known for the remainder. The sample yields 950,000 to 1,100,000 clones; roughly 74% were counted once. The ten largest clones represent 0.61% of the sample. Sequencing was done on a sample of memory CD4+ T cells from PBMCs. What this sample's cell subset or site label stands for: CD45RA-negative fraction. The source of these receptors is a man aged 18 to 29 in good health. Some clones in this sample may be carry-over from other donors' samples.

V and J are TRBV7-2 and TRBJ1-4; a weak D match, TRBD1 (6 bases). The CDR3 totals 14 residues. Germline lookup yields CDR1 SGHTA and CDR2 FQGNSA. V lost 2 bases and J lost 6, with 10 bases in between. Here the CDR3 reads CASSLMGGDEKLFF. CDR3 DNA: TGTGCCAGCAGCTTAATGGGGGGCGATGAAAAACTGTTTTTT.

There are a few counts of this clone. This sequence joins TRBV29-1 and TRBJ2-2; 9 nucleotides line up with TRBD2. Trimming took 0 bases from V and 5 from J; bases not matched to a gene: 10. The CDR3 is 17 amino acids. Germline V gene lookup returns CDR1 SQVTM and CDR2 ANQGSEA. The CDR3 spells CSVEDPGGRARTGELFF. CDR3 nucleotide sequence: TGCAGCGTTGAAGATCCGGGCGGGAGGGCCAGAACCGGGGAGCTGTTTTTT.

CDR3 loop: CASSPRLASGTQAQYF. CDR3 nucleotide sequence: TGTGCCAGCAGCCCCCGGTTGGCTAGCGGGACCCAGGCCCAGTACTTC. V and J are TRBV7-9 and TRBJ2-5, with TRBD2 identical over 9 bases. This CDR3 is 16 amino acids long. Germline V gene data show CDR1 as SEHNR and CDR2 as FQNEAQ (reference sequence). Trimming took 5 bases from V and 9 from J; bases not matched to a gene: 16.

This clone turned up a few times. The chain couples TRBV2 to TRBJ2-1; 7 nucleotides agree with TRBD2. Germline values: CDR1 SNHLY, CDR2 FYNNEI. Trimming cost V 7 bases and J 10 bases; bases outside gene matches: 13. CDR3 size: 14 residues. The CDR3 DNA sequence: TGTGCCAGCACAGGCCCGCTAGCGGCGTCGGAGCAGTTCTTC. Translating gives CASTGPLAASEQFF.

This clone was seen once. The rearrangement links TRBV2 to TRBJ2-3; D call uncertain. CDR3 size: 14 residues. Trimming pared 4 bases from V and 4 bases from J, leaving 12 bases between. Looked up from germline, CDR1 is SNHLY and CDR2 is FYNNEI. CDR3 sequence reads: CASSAQSWSDTQYF. The CDR3 DNA follows: TGTGCCAGCAGTGCTCAAAGCTGGTCAGATACGCAGTATTTT. Filled out from reference TRBV2 and TRBJ2-3, the complete variable domain reads EPEVTQTPSHQVTQMGQEVILRCVPISNHLYFYWYRQILGQKVEFLVSFYNNEISEKSEIFDDQFSVERPDGSNFTLKIRSTKLEDSAMYFCASSAQSWSDTQYFGPGTRLTVL.

The chain uses TRBV7-8 and TRBJ1-5, with a tentative D call TRBD1 (5 bases). The V end lost 1 base, the J end lost 2 bases, and 12 bases lay between the germline ends. The CDR3 runs to 16 residues. The V gene's germline CDR1 is SGHVS and CDR2 FQNEAQ. As DNA, the CDR3 is TGTGCCAGCAGCTTAGGGGGCCGCCGAGGCAATCAGCCCCAGCATTTT. This translates into CASSLGGRRGNQPQHF.

This chain uses TRBV11-3 with TRBJ1-1; D is uncertain. V was pared by 1 base and J by 6 bases, with 9 bases between. The germline CDR1 and CDR2 sequences are SGHNT and YENEEA. This CDR3 has 13 amino acids. The CDR3 DNA sequence: TGTGCCAGCAGCTTAGTAGTGGGAGCTGAAGCTTTCTTT. Translation: CASSLVVGAEAFF.

This clone was seen more than once but under ten times. This chain connects TRBV2 to TRBJ2-7; possible D gene TRBD1, 6 bases. V shed 4 bases and J shed 4 bases, with 20 bases lying between them. In germline, CDR1 is SNHLY, CDR2 FYNNEI. CDR3 size: 16 residues. The CDR3 loop is CASSGGPGSILYEQYF. In nucleotides, the CDR3 is TGTGCCAGCAGTGGGGGGCCTGGGTCGATCCTTTACGAGCAGTACTTC.

Only a few counts were recorded for this clone. The genes are TRBV5-5 and TRBJ2-7; 8 nucleotides align to TRBD1. Per germline, CDR1 SGHKS and CDR2 YYEKEE (reference sequence). Trimming at V came to 1 base and at J to 9 bases, leaving 12 bases not matched to a gene. The CDR3 is 15 residues long. CDR3 amino acids: CASSLSTGGWEGQYF. The CDR3 DNA reads as TGTGCCAGCAGCTTGTCTACAGGGGGTTGGGAAGGGCAGTACTTC. Based on the CDR3 plus reference TRBV5-5 and TRBJ2-7, the full variable domain is DAGVTQSPTHLIKTRGQQVTLRCSPISGHKSVSWYQQVLGQGPQFIFQYYEKEERGRGNFPDRFSARQFPNYSSELNVNALLLGDSALYLCASSLSTGGWEGQYFGPGTRLTVT.

The chain couples TRBV7-9 to TRBJ2-7; unclear D gene. Trimming took 4 bases from V and 0 from J, leaving 16 bases between them. Germline values: CDR1 SEHNR, CDR2 FQNEAQ (reference sequence). The CDR3 contains 16 residues. The CDR3 nucleotides are TGTGCCAGCAGCTCTCGGAAGGGCCCCAGCTCCTACGAGCAGTACTTC. Translating it yields CASSSRKGPSSYEQYF.

This sequence joins TRBV4-2 and TRBJ2-7; TRBD2 is a possible D gene (6 bases). Germline V CDR1 and CDR2: LGHNA, YNFKEQ. The CDR3 spans 15 residues. V shed 2 bases and J shed 2 bases, with 13 bases lying between them. This chain's CDR3 is CASSQSSGGPYEQYF. As DNA, the CDR3 is TGTGCCAGCAGCCAATCGTCAGGAGGGCCCTACGAGCAGTACTTC.

The rearrangement links TRBV19 to TRBJ1-4, with D perhaps matching TRBD1 (6 bases). Trimming removed 8 bases at V and 0 bases at J, with 13 bases between. The CDR3 extends over 15 amino acids. Germline CDR1 LNHDA, CDR2 SQIVND (reference sequence). Here the CDR3 reads CASLDRPATNEKLFF. For the CDR3, the DNA is TGTGCCAGTTTGGACAGACCTGCAACTAATGAAAAACTGTTTTTT.

Here the CDR3 reads CASRGSGQGYEQYF. The DNA for the CDR3 is TGTGCCAGCAGGGGGAGCGGTCAGGGGTACGAGCAGTACTTC. The chain carries TRBV6-1 and TRBJ2-7; tentatively, D is TRBD1 (6 bases). Trimming pared 6 bases from V and 4 bases from J, leaving 16 bases between. The CDR3 contains 14 residues. Germline V gives CDR1 MNHNS, CDR2 SASEGT.

This chain joins TRBV28 and TRBJ1-2, with a possible D match to TRBD1 (5 bases). The V end lost 2 bases, the J end lost 6 bases, and 10 bases lay between the germline ends. In germline, CDR1 is MDHEN, CDR2 SYDVKM. This CDR3 contains 13 residues. The CDR3 loop is CASSLRGEDGYTF. CDR3 sequence (DNA): TGTGCCAGCAGTTTAAGGGGAGAGGATGGCTACACCTTC.

V and J are TRBV5-1 and TRBJ1-3, with D perhaps TRBD1 (6 bases). The germline gives CDR1 SGHRS, CDR2 YFSETQ. V was clipped by 4 bases and J by 2 bases, with 10 bases between them. The CDR3 spans 14 residues. The CDR3 spells CASSPNRAGNTIYF. The CDR3 coding sequence is TGCGCCAGCAGCCCCAACAGGGCTGGAAACACCATATATTTT.

The chain recombines TRBV7-9 with TRBJ1-2; D unclear. The CDR3 is made up of 14 amino acids. Between the trimmed V and J ends, which lost 0 bases and 2 bases, there was a span of 7 bases. The germline CDR1 and CDR2 sequences are SEHNR and FQNEAQ (reference sequence). The CDR3 DNA sequence: TGTGCCAGCAGCTTAGCACACCCAAACTATGGCTACACCTTC. Translated, it gives CASSLAHPNYGYTF.

To note about this clone: This sample also contains other DNA sequences that code for the same CDR3. The chain uses TRBV7-8 and TRBJ1-1; D not resolved. The CDR3 is 14 residues long. Germline lookup yields CDR1 SGHVS and CDR2 FQNEAQ. V dropped 2 bases and J dropped 1 base, with 8 bases sitting between them. CDR3 residues: CASSLRDRNTEAFF. CDR3 DNA sequence: TGTGCCAGCAGCTTAAGAGATCGGAACACTGAAGCTTTCTTT.

This clone was recorded only once. V and J are TRBV29-1 and TRBJ1-5, with 9 bases aligning to TRBD1. Germline trimming cut 5 bases from V and 5 bases from J; bases unmatched to any gene: 4. Germline-derived CDR1 and CDR2 are SQVTM and ANQGSEA. CDR3 length: 13 residues. CDR3 nucleotides: TGCAGCGTTAGTACAGGGGGCCATCAGCCCCAGCATTTT. Protein: CSVSTGGHQPQHF.